This T cell receptor beta chain derives from a study of identical twins. Overall study findings and caveats: Cross-sectional statistical analysis was relied on for the conclusions, without the same donors being followed. Cord blood beta clonotypes present at high abundance carried fewer insertions; no such pattern appeared in memory repertoires.

This clonotype was counted at least ten times. Its matching antigen is unknown. The CDR3 has 12 residues. Trimming removed 2 bases from V and 12 bases from J, with 11 bases in between. Template switching, a step in the protocol, added a universal primer site, and cDNA carried unique molecular identifiers. In TCRdb, the 5' RACE reads were re-called with MiXCR into one record per CDR3 protein. The sample records more than 650,000 distinct CDR3 sequences, approximately 6% being singletons. Sequencing input: naive T cells sorted from blood. The V and J genes are TRBV12-3 or TRBV12-4 and TRBJ2-1, with D perhaps TRBD2 (6 bases). The receptor was isolated from a man in his late teens or twenties in good health. The DNA for the CDR3 is TGTGCCAGCAGTTTATTGCGGGGTGGGCAGTTCTTC. The encoded protein is CASSLLRGGQFF.